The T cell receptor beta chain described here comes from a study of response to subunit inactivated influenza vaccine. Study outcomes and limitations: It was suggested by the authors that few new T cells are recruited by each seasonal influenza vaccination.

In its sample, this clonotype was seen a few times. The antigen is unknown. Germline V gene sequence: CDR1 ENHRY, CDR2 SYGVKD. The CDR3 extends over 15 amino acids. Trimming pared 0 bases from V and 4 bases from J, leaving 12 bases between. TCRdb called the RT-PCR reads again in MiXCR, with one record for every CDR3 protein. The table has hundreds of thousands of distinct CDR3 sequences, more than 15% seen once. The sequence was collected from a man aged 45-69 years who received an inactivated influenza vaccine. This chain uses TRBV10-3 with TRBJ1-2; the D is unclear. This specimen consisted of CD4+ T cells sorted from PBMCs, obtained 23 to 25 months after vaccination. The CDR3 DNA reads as TGTGCCATCAGTGAGTCTTCCTCCAGGAGCTATGGCTACACCTTC. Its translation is CAISESSSRSYGYTF.